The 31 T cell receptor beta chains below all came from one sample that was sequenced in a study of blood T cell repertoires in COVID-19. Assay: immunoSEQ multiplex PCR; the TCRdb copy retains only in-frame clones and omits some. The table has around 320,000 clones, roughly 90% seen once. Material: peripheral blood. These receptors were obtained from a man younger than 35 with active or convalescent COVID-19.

CDR3 loop: CSASAGNSYEQYF. CDR3 coding DNA: TGCAGTGCTAGTGCAGGGAACTCCTACGAGCAGTACTTC. V usage is TRBV20-1 and J usage is TRBJ2-7, with a weak D call TRBD1 (5 bases). Trimming left V 3 bases short and J 0 bases short, with 9 bases between. This CDR3 is built from 13 residues. Germline V gene lookup returns CDR1 DFQATT and CDR2 SNEGSKA (reference sequence).

This CDR3 is CSASLAGAKNIQYF. The CDR3 DNA reads TGCAGTGCTAGTCTAGCAGGTGCCAAAAACATTCAGTACTTC. The chain combines TRBV20-1 with TRBJ2-4; D is possibly TRBD2 (5 bases). From germline, CDR1 is DFQATT and CDR2 SNEGSKA (reference sequence). The CDR3 spans 14 residues. V dropped 3 bases and J dropped 1 base, with 10 bases sitting between them.

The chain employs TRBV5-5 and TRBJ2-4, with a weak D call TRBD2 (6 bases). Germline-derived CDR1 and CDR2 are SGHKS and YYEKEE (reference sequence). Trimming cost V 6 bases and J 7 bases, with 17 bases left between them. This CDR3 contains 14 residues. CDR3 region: CASKAWGERNIQYF. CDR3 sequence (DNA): TGTGCCAGCAAAGCTTGGGGGGAACGGAACATTCAGTACTTC. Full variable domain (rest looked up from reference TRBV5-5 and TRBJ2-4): DAGVTQSPTHLIKTRGQQVTLRCSPISGHKSVSWYQQVLGQGPQFIFQYYEKEERGRGNFPDRFSARQFPNYSSELNVNALLLGDSALYLCASKAWGERNIQYFGAGTRLSVL.

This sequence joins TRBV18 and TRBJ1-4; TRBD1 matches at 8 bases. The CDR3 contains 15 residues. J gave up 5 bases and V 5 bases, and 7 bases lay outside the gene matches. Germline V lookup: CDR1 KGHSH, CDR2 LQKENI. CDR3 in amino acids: CASSSPGGRNEKLFF. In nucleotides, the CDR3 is TGTGCCAGCTCATCGCCAGGGGGCCGAAATGAAAAACTGTTTTTT.

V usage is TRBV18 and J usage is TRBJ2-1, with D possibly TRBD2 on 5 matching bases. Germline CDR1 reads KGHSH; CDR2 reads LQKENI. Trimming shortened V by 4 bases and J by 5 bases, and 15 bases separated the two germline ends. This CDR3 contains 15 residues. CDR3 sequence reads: CASSRVLSGHNEQFF. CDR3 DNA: TGTGCCAGCTCACGGGTTCTGAGCGGACACAATGAGCAGTTCTTC.

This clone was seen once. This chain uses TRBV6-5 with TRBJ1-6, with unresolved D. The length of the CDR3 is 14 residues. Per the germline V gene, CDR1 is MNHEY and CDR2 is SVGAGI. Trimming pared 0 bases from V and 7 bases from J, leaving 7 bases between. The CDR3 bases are TGTGCCAGCAGTTACTCGATAGAGAATTCACCCCTCCACTTT. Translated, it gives CASSYSIENSPLHF.

CDR3 sequence: CASSFWGSGRSETQYF. DNA of the CDR3: TGTGCCAGCAGCTTTTGGGGTAGCGGCCGGTCGGAGACCCAGTACTTC. V and J are TRBV5-6 and TRBJ2-5; D might be TRBD2 (6 bases). The V gene lost 2 bases and the J gene lost 5 bases, with 19 bases spanning the gap. There are 16 residues in the CDR3. Germline V gene data show CDR1 as SGHDT and CDR2 as YYEEEE. The full variable domain, with the rest looked up from reference TRBV5-6 and TRBJ2-5, is DAGVTQSPTHLIKTRGQQVTLRCSPKSGHDTVSWYQQALGQGPQFIFQYYEEEERQRGNFPDRFSGHQFPNYSSELNVNALLLGDSALYLCASSFWGSGRSETQYFGPGTRLLVL.

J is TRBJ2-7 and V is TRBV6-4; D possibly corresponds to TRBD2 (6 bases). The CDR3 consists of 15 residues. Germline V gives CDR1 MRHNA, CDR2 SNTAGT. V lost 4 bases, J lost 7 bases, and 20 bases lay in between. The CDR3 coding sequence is TGTGCCAGCAGTGTGAAGGTCGGGGACTCGTGGGAGCAGTACTTC. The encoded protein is CASSVKVGDSWEQYF.

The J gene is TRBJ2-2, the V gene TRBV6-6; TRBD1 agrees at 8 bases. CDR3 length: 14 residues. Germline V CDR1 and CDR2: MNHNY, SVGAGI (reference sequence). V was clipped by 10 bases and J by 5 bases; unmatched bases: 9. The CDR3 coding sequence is TGTGCCAACTCGCAGGGGGCGTGGACCGGGGAGCTGTTTTTT. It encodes CANSQGAWTGELFF.

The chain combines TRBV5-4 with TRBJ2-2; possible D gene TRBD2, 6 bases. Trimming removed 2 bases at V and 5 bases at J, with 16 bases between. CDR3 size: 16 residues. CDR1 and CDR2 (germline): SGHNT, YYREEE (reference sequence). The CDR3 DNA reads TGTGCCAGCAGCTTATGGCGGGGCGCGGAGACCGGGGAGCTGTTTTTT. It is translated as CASSLWRGAETGELFF.

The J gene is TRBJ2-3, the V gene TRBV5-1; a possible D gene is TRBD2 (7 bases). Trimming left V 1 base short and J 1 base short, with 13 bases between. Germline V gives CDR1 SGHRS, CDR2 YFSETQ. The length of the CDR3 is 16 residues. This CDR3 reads CASSLIQGRGTDTQYF. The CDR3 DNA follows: TGCGCCAGCAGCTTGATCCAGGGGAGGGGCACAGATACGCAGTATTTT.

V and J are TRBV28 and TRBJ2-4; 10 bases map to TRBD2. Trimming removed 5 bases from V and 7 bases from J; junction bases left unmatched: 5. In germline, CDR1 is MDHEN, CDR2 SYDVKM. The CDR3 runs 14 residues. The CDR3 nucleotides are TGTGCCAGCAGTCTTAGCGGGGGGCAGAACATTCAGTACTTC. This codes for CASSLSGGQNIQYF.

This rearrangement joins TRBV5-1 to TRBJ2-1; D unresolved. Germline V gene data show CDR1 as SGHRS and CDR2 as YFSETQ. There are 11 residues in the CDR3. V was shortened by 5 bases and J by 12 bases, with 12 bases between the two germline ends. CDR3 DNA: TGCGCCAGCAGTTTATCAGGTCGGCAGTTCTTC. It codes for CASSLSGRQFF.

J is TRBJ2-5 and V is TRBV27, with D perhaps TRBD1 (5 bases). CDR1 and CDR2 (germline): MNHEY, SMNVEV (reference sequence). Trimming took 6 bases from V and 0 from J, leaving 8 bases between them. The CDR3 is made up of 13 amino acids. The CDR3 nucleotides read TGTGCCAGCAGACCAGGGTACCAAGAGACCCAGTACTTC. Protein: CASRPGYQETQYF.

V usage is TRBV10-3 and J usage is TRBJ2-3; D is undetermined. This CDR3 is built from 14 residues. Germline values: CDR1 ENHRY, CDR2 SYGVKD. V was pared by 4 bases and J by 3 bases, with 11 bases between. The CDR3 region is CAISAVDMTDTQYF. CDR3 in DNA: TGTGCCATCAGTGCGGTCGATATGACAGATACGCAGTATTTT.

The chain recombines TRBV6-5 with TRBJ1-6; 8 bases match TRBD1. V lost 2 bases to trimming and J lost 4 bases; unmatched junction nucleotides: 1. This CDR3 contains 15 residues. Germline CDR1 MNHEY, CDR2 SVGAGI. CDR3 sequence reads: CASSYDRGYNSPLHF. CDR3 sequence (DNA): TGTGCCAGCAGTTACGACAGGGGATATAATTCACCCCTCCACTTT.

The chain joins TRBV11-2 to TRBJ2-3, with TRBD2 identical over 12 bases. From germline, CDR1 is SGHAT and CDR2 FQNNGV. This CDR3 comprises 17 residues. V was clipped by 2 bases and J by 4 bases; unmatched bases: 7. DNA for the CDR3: TGTGCCAGCAGCTTATCTAGCGGGGGGGCCATCGCAGATACGCAGTATTTT. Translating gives CASSLSSGGAIADTQYF.

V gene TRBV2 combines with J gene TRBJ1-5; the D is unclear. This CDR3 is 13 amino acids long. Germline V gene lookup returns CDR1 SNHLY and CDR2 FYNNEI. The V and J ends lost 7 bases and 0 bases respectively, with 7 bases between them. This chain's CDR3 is CASNSYSNQPQHF. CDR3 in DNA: TGTGCCAGCAACAGCTATAGCAATCAGCCCCAGCATTTT.

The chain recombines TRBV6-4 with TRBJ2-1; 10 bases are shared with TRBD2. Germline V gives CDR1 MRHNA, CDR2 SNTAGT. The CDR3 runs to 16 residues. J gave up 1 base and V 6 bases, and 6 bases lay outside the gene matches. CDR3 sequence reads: CASSSSSGGSYNEQFF. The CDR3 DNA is TGTGCCAGCAGCTCTTCTAGCGGGGGTTCCTACAATGAGCAGTTCTTC.

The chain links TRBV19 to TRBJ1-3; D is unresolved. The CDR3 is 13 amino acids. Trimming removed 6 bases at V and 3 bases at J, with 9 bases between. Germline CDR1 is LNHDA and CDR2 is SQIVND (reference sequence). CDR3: CASSLTSGNTIYF. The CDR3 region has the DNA TGTGCCAGTAGCTTGACAAGTGGAAACACCATATATTTT.

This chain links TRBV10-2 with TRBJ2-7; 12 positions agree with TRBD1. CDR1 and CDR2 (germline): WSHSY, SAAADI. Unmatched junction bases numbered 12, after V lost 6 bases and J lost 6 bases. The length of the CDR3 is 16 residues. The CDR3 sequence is CASRKGQGALRGEQYF. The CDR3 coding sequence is TGCGCCAGCAGAAAGGGACAGGGGGCGCTTCGGGGCGAGCAGTACTTC.

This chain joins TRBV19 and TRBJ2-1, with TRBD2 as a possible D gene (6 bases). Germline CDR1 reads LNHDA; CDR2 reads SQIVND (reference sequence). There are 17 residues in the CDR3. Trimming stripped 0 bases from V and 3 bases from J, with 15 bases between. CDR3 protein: CASSIDLRASDYNEQFF. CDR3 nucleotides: TGTGCCAGTAGTATAGATCTCCGGGCTAGCGACTACAATGAGCAGTTCTTC.

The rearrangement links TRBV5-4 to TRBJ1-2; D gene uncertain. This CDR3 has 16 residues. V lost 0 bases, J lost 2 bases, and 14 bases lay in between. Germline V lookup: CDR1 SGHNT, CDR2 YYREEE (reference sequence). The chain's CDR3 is CASSLAGGGINYGYTF. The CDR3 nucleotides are TGTGCCAGCAGCTTGGCCGGCGGCGGAATAAACTATGGCTACACCTTC.

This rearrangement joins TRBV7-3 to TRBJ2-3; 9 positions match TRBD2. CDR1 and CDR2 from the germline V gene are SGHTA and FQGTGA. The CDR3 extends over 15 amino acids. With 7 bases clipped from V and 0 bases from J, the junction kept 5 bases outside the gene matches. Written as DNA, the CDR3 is TGTGCCAGCAAAAAAACTAGCGGGAGCACAGATACGCAGTATTTT. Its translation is CASKKTSGSTDTQYF.

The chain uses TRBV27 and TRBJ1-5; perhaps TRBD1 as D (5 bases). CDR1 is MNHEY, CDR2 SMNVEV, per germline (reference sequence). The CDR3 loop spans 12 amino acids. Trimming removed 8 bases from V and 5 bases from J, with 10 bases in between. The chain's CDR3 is CASGKQDQPQHF. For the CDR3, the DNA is TGTGCCAGCGGAAAACAGGATCAGCCCCAGCATTTT.

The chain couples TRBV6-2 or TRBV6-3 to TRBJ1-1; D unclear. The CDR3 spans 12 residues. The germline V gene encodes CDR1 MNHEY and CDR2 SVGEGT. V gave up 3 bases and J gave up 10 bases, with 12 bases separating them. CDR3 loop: CASSYTVSRAFF. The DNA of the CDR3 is TGTGCCAGCAGTTATACGGTGTCCCGAGCTTTCTTT.

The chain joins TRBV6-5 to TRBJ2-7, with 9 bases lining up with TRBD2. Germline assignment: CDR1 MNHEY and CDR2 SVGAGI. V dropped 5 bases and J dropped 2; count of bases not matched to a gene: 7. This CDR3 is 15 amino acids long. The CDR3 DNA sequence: TGTGCCAGCAGTCCCTATAGCGGGAGAGCCTACGAGCAGTACTTC. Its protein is CASSPYSGRAYEQYF.

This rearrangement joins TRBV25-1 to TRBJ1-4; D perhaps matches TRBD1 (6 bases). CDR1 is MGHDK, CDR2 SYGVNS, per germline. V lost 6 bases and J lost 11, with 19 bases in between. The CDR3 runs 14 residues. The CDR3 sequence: CASSLPGGARKLFF. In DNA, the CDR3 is TGTGCCAGCAGCCTACCGGGGGGGGCGAGGAAACTGTTTTTT.

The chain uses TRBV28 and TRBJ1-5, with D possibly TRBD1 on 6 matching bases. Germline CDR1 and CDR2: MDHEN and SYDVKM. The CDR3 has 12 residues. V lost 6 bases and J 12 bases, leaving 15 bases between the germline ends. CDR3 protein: CASSSQTGLQHF. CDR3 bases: TGTGCCAGCAGCTCCCAAACAGGGCTCCAGCATTTT.

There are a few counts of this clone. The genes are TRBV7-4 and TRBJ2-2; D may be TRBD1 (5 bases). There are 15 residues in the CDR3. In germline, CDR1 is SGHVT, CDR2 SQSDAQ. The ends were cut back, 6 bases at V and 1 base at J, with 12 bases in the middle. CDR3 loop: CASSHPGQNTGELFF. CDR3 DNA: TGTGCCAGCAGTCACCCTGGACAGAACACCGGGGAGCTGTTTTTT.

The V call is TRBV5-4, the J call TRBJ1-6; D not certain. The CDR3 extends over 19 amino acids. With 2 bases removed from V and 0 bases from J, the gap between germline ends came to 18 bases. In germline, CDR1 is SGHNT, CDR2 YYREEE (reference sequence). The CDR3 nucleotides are TGTGCCAGCAGCTTTGCGGTCTCCTTACTTAGCTCCTATAATTCACCCCTCCACTTT. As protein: CASSFAVSLLSSYNSPLHF.